This T cell receptor beta chain was identified during a study of OX40 agonist ivuxolimab in advanced cancers. Data came from immunoSEQ multiplex PCR; TCRdb stores just in-frame clones and leaves some out. The sample yields roughly 50,000 clones, around 80% seen once. This clone was counted a single time. The V gene lost 9 bases and the J gene lost 9 bases, with 12 bases spanning the gap. This CDR3 region has 11 residues. In germline, CDR1 is MNHEY, CDR2 SMNVEV (reference sequence). The rearrangement links TRBV27 to TRBJ2-1; the D is unclear. This sequence was found in an adult with an advanced solid tumor such as melanoma, head and neck, liver or kidney cancer. This sample comprised CD4+ or CD8+ T cells sorted from blood, obtained in a trial of the OX40 agonist ivuxolimab. CDR3: CASWRGSEQFF. CDR3 DNA: TGTGCCAGTTGGAGAGGAAGTGAGCAGTTCTTC.